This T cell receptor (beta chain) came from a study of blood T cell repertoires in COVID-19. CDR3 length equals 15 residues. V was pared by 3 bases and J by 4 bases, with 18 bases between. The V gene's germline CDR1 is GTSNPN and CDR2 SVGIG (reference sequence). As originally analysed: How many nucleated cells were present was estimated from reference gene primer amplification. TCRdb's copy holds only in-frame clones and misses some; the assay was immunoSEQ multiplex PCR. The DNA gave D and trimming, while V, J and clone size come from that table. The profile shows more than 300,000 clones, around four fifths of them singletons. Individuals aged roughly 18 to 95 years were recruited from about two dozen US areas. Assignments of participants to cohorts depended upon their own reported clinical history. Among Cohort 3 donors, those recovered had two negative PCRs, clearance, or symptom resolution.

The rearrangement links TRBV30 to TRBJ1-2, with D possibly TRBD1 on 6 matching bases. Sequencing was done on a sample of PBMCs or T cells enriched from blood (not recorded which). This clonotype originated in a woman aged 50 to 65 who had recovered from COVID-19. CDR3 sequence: CAWSAPTGGGYGYTF. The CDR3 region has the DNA TGTGCCTGGAGCGCCCCGACAGGAGGCGGCTATGGCTACACCTTC.